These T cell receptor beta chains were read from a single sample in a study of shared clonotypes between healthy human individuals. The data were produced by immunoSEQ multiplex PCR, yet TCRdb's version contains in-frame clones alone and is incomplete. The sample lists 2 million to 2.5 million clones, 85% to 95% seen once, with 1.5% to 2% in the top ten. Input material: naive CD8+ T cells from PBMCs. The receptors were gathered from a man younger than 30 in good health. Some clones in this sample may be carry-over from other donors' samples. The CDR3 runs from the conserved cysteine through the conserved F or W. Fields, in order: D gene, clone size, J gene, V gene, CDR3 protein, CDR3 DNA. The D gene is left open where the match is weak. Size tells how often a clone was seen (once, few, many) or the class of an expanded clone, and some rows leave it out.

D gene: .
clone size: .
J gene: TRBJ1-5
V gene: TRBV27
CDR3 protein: CASSQGWLGQPQHF
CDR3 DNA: TGTGCCAGCAGTCAGGGTTGGCTCGGGCAGCCCCAGCATTTT

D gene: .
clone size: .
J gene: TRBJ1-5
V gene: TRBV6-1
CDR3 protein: CASSDYDRTQPQHF
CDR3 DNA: TGTGCCAGCAGTGACTACGACAGGACTCAGCCCCAGCATTTT

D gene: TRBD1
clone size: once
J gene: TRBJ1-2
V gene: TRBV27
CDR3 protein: CASSSDRGLFYGYTF
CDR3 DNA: TGTGCCAGCAGTTCCGACAGGGGGCTATTCTATGGCTACACCTTC

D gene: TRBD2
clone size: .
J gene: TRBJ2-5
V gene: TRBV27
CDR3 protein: CASSLIASGRETQYF
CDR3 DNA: TGTGCCAGCAGTTTAATTGCTAGCGGGAGAGAGACCCAGTACTTC

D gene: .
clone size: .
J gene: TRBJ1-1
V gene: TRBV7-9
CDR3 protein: CASSLALFRTSTEAFF
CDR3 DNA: TGTGCCAGCAGCTTAGCGCTTTTTCGGACAAGCACTGAAGCTTTCTTT

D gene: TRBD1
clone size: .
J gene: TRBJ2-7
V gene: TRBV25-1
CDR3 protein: CASSDLRTGGTMHF
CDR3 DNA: TGTGCCAGCAGTGATTTACGGACAGGGGGGACCATGCACTTC

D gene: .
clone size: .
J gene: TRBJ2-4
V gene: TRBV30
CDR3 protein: CAWSFRFGSVKNIQYF
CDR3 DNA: TGTGCCTGGAGTTTCCGTTTTGGCTCGGTCAAAAACATTCAGTACTTC

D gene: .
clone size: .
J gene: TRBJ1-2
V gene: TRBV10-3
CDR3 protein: CAIFREGPIPYGYTF
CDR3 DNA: TGTGCCATCTTTAGGGAGGGTCCCATCCCCTATGGCTACACCTTC

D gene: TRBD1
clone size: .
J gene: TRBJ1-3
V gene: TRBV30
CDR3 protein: CAWSGRGLGNTIYF
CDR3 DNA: TGTGCCTGGAGTGGCAGGGGGCTCGGAAACACCATATATTTT

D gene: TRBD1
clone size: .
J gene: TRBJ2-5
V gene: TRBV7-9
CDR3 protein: CASSQNRGPGDQLTQYF
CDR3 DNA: TGTGCCAGCAGCCAAAACAGGGGACCCGGGGACCAATTGACCCAGTACTTC

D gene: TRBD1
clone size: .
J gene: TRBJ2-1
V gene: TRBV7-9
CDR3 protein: CASSHRDRGYNEQFF
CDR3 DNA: TGTGCCAGCAGCCACCGGGACAGGGGCTACAATGAGCAGTTCTTC

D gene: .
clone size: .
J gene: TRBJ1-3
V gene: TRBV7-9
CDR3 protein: CASSPPGISSGNTIYF
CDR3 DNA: TGTGCCAGCAGCCCCCCTGGGATATCCTCTGGAAACACCATATATTTT

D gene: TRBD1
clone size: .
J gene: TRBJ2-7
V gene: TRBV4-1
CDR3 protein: CASSPGTVGYEQYF
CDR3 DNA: TGCGCCAGCAGCCCCGGGACAGTGGGCTACGAGCAGTACTTC

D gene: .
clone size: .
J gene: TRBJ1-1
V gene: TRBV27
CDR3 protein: CASSFGGGANTEAFF
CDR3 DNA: TGTGCCAGCAGTTTTGGTGGAGGGGCGAACACTGAAGCTTTCTTT

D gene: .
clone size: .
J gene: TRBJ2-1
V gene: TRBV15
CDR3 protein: CATSRGTLAPRQLRYEQFF
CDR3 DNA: TGTGCCACCAGCAGAGGGACTTTGGCTCCCCGGCAACTACGGTATGAGCAGTTCTTC

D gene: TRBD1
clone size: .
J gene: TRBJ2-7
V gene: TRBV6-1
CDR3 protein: CASWGMTGASYEQYF
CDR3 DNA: TGTGCCAGCTGGGGGATGACAGGGGCCTCCTACGAGCAGTACTTC

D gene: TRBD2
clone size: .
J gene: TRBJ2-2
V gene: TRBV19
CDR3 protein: CASSGAAGLTGELFF
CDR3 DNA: TGTGCCAGTAGTGGGGCAGCGGGATTAACCGGGGAGCTGTTTTTT